The sequence of this TCR beta chain was determined in a study of CD8+ T cells in alopecia areata. RNA was isolated and reverse transcribed to cDNA, the sequencing template. TCRdb's table, derived via immunoSEQ multiplex PCR, lists solely in-frame clones and lacks some. In total the sample includes approximately 300,000 clones, none of them seen once. This clone was found a few times. Genes and germline come from the mouse. Pooled cells of cutaneous lymph node origin were sorted on CD4, CD8alpha, NKG2D, NKG2ACE and other markers. The material sequenced was CD4+ T cells sorted from a lymph node. The source is a C3H/HeJ mouse with alopecia areata. This mouse strain has H2-k as its MHC haplotype.

Incomplete CDR3 DNA: TGTGCCTGGAGTCCTGGGGGTCAAAAC. This codes for CAWSPGGQN. The full CDR3 is CAWSPGGQNTLYF. V gene TRBV31 combines with J gene TRBJ2-4; tentative D call: TRBD2 (6 bases). The read terminates 4 residues ahead of where the CDR3 ends, so the germline J gene completes it. This CDR3 has 13 residues. Per germline, CDR1 GKSSPN and CDR2 SITVG. V was cut by 1 base and J by 1 base, with 6 bases left in between. The full variable domain, rest sourced from reference TRBV31 and TRBJ2-4, is AQTIHQWPVAEIKAVGSPLSLGCTIKGKSSPNLYWYWQATGGTLQQLFYSITVGQVESVVQLNLSASRPKDDQFILSTEKLLLSHSGFYLCAWSPGGQNTLYFGAGTRLSVL.